This T cell receptor beta chain was captured in a study of control samples from healthy donors and cancer patients (dated by TCRdb to 2018 to 2020). The method was the immunoSEQ multiplex PCR assay. Not all clones reach the TCRdb copy of this immuneACCESS table, which keeps in-frame sequences only. Checked studies attribute under half of the gap to unresolved V genes and leave the rest unexplained. The sample data list 45,000 to 60,000 clones, and 94% of these were observed just once. Together, the top ten hold about 4% of the sample. Note on this clone: The target of this receptor is not known. Per-base quality was not reported, and no clone a single base away is much larger than it.

The TCR sequence derives from a man in his thirties or forties in good health. The specimen sequenced was blood.

The CDR3 has the sequence CATSDASGGETQYF. The DNA sequence reads TGTGCCACCAGTGATGCTAGCGGGGGAGAGACCCAGTACTTC. This receptor chain uses TRBV24-1 and TRBJ2-5, with TRBD2 matching 10 junction bases. Unmatched junction bases come to 1, with V trimmed by 3 bases and J by 4 bases. The CDR3 goes from the cysteine to the phenylalanine over 14 residues. The DNA shown is the 42-base CDR3, in frame from base 1. CDR1 and CDR2 (KGHDR, SFDVKD) derive from the germline V gene.